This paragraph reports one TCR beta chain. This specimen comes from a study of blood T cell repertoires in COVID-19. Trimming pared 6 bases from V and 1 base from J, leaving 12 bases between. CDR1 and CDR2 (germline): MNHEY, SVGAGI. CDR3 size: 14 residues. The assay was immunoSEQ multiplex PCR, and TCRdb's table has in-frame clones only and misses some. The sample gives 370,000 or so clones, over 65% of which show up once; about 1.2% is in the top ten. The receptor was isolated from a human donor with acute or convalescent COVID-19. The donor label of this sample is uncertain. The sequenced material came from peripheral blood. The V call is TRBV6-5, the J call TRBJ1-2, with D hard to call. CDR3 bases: TGTGCCAGCAGCCCCGACGCGGATAACTATGGCTACACCTTC. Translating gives CASSPDADNYGYTF.